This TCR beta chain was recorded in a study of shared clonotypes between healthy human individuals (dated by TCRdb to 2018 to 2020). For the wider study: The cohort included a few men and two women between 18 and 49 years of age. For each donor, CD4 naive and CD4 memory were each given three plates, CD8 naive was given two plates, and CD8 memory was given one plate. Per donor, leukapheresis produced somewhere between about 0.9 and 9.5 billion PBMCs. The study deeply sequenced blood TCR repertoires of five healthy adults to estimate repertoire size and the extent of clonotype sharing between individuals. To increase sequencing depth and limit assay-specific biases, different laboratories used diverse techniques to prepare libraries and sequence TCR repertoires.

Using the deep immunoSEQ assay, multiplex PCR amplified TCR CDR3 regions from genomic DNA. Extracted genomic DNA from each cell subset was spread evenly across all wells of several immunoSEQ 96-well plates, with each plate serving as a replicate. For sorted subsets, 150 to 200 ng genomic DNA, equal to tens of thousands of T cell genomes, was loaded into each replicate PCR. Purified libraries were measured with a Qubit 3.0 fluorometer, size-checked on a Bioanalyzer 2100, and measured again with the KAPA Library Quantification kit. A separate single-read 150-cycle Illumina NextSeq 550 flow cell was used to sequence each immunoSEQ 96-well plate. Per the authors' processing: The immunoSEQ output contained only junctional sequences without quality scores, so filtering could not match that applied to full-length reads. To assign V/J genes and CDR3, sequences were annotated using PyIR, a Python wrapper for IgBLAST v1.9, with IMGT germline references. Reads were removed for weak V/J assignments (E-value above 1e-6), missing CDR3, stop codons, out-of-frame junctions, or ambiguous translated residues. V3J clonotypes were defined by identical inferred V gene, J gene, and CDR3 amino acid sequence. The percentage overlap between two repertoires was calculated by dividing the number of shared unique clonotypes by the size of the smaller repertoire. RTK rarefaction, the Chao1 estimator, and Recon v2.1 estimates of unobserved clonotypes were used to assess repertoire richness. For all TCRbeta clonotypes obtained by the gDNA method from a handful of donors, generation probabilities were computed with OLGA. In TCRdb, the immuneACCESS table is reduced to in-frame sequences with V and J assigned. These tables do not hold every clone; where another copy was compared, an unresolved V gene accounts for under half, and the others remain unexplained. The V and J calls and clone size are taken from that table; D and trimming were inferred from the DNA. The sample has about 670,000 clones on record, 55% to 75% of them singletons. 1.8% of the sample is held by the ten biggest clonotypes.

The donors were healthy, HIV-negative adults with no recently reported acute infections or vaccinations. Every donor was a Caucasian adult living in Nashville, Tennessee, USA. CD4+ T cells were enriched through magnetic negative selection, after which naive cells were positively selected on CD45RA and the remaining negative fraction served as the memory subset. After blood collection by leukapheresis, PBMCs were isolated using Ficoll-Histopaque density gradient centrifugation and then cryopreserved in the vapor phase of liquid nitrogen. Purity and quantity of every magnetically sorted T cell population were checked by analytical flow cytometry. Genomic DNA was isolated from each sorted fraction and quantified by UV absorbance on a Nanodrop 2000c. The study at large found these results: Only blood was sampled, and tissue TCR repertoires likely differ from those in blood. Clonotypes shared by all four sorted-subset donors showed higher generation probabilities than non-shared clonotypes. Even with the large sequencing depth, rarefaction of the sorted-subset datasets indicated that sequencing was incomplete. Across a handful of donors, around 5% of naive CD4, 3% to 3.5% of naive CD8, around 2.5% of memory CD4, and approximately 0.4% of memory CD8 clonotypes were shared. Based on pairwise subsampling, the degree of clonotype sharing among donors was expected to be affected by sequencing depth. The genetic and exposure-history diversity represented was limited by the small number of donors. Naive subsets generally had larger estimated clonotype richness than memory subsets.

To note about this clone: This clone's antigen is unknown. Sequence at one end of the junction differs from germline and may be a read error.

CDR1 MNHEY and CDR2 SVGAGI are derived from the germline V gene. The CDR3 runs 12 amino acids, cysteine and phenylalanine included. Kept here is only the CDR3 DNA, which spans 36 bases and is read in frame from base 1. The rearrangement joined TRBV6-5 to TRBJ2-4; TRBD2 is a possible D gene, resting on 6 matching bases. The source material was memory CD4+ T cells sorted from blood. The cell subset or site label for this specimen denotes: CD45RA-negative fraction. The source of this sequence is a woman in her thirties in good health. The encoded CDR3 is CASSGGPGEPEF. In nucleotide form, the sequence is TGTGCCAGCAGCGGAGGCCCGGGAGAGCCCGAGTTC.